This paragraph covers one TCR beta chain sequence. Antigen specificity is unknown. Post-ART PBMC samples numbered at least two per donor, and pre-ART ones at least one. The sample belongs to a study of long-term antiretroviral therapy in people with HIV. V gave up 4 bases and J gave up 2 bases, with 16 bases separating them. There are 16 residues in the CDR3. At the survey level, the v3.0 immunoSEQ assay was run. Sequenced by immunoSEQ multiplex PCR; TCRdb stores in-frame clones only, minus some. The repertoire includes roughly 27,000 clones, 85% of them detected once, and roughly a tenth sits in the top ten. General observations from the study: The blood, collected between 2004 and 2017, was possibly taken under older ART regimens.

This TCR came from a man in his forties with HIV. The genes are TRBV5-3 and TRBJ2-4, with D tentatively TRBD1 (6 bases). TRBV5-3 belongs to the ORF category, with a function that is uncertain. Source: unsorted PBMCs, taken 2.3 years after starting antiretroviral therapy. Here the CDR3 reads CARSPQDRQTKNIQYF. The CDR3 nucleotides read TGTGCCAGAAGCCCCCAGGACAGACAAACCAAAAACATTCAGTACTTC.